Only one count was recorded for the clone carrying this T cell receptor (beta chain). With 3 bases clipped from V and 5 bases from J, the junction kept 5 bases outside the gene matches. This CDR3 is 15 amino acids long. CDR1 is MNHEY, CDR2 SMNVEV, per germline (reference sequence). The sample comes from a study of blood T cell repertoires in COVID-19. Study as a whole: Spain, Italy and the United States supplied samples that represented acute and convalescent COVID-19. PBMCs, B-cell-depleted T cells, or T cells were the source of the cDNA or gDNA that made up the material.

In the study's own analysis: Reference gene primer amplification gave estimated nucleated cell counts. Sequenced by immunoSEQ multiplex PCR; TCRdb stores in-frame clones only, minus some. The V and J calls and clone size come from that table; D and trimming were worked out from the DNA. The sample includes under 200,000 clones, about 81% of them seen just once. This TCR was recovered from an older woman with COVID-19, enrolled during active disease. The chain has TRBV27 and TRBJ2-1; TRBD2 matches 9 bases. The sample was peripheral blood. In DNA, the CDR3 is TGTGCCAGCAGTTTTCTAGCGGGGCCTGACAATGAGCAGTTCTTC. Its translation is CASSFLAGPDNEQFF.